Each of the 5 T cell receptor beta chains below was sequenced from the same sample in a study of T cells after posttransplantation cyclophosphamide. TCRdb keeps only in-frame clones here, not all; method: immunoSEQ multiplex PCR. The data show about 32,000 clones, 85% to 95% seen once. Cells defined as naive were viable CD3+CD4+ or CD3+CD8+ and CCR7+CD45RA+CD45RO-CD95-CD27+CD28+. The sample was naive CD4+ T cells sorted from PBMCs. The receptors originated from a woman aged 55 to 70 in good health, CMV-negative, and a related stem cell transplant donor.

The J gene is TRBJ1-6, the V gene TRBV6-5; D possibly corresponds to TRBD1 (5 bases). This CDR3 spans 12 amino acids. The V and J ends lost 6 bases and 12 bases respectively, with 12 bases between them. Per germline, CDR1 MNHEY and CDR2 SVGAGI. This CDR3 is CASRDGHLPLHF. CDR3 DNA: TGTGCCAGCAGAGACGGACATTTACCCCTCCACTTT.

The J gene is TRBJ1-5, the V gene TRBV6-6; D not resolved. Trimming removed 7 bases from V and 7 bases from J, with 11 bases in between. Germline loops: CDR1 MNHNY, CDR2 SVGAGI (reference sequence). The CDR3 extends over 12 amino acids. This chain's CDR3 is CASTHGWQPQHF. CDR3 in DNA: TGTGCCAGCACCCACGGGTGGCAGCCCCAGCATTTT.

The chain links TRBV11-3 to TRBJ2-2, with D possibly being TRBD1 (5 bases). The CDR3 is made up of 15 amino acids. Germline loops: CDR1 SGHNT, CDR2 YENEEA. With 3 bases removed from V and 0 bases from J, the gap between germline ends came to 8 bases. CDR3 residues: CASSFTGTNTGELFF. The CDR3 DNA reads TGTGCCAGCAGCTTTACAGGAACGAACACCGGGGAGCTGTTTTTT.

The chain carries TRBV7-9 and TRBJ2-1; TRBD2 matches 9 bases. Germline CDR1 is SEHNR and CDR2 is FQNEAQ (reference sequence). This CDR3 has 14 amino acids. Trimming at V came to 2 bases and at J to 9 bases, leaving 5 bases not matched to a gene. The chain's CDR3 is CASSLTGLAGEQFF. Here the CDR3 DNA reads TGTGCCAGCAGCTTAACGGGACTAGCCGGTGAGCAGTTCTTC.

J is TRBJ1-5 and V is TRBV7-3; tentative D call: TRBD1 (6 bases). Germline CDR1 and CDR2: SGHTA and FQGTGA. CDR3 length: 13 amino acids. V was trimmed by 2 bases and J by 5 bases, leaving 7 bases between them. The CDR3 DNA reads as TGTGCCAGCAGCTTACCAGGGGATCAGCCCCAGCATTTT. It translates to CASSLPGDQPQHF.